This is a list of T cell receptor beta chains from one sample in a study of blood T cell repertoires in COVID-19. TCRdb's table, derived via immunoSEQ multiplex PCR, lists solely in-frame clones and lacks some. The sample includes about 430,000 clones, roughly 90% of them seen just once. The material sequenced was PBMCs or T cells enriched from blood (not recorded which). These receptor sequences come from a woman under 30 who had been exposed to COVID-19. Each CDR3 is given with its conserved first and last residue. A D gene is named only where the DNA matches it firmly. Where a row states a size, it is once, few, many or the class of an expanded clone; other rows omit it.

TRBJ2-7,TRBD1,TRBV7-2,15,few,CASSLAGTGAYEQYF,TGTGCCAGCAGCTTAGCAGGGACAGGGGCCTACGAGCAGTACTTC
TRBJ1-1,.,TRBV9,16,few,CASSSGSGGYGTEAFF,TGTGCCAGCAGCTCCGGAAGTGGAGGATATGGCACTGAAGCTTTCTTT
TRBJ1-1,TRBD1,TRBV5-1,16,once,CASSLITGTGSTEAFF,TGCGCCAGCAGCTTGATAACCGGGACAGGGAGCACTGAAGCTTTCTTT
TRBJ2-5,TRBD2,TRBV28,18,.,CASTTRRTSGMASETQYF,TGTGCCAGCACTACACGACGGACTAGCGGGATGGCAAGCGAGACCCAGTACTTC
TRBJ2-7,.,TRBV28,15,.,CASEGGGPGSYEQYF,TGTGCCAGCGAGGGGGGAGGGCCGGGATCCTACGAGCAGTACTTC
TRBJ1-5,TRBD1,TRBV15,14,.,CATSRGQWNQPQHF,TGTGCCACCAGCAGGGGACAGTGGAATCAGCCCCAGCATTTT
TRBJ1-5,TRBD1,TRBV27,14,.,CASSLGTGNQLQHF,TGTGCCAGCAGTTTAGGGACAGGCAATCAGCTCCAGCATTTT
TRBJ1-1,TRBD1,TRBV7-2,15,.,CASSLGTGLNTEAFF,TGTGCCAGCAGCCTAGGGACAGGGCTGAACACTGAAGCTTTCTTT
TRBJ2-7,TRBD1,TRBV29-1,13,.,CSGKPTGGAEQYF,TGCAGCGGGAAGCCGACAGGGGGGGCCGAGCAGTACTTC
TRBJ1-5,TRBD1,TRBV28,15,.,CASSLGQGERQPQHF,TGTGCCAGCAGTTTGGGACAGGGAGAGCGACAGCCCCAGCATTTT
TRBJ2-7,TRBD1,TRBV9,15,few,CASSVDGTGNNEQYF,TGTGCCAGCAGCGTAGATGGGACAGGGAACAACGAGCAGTACTTC
TRBJ2-5,TRBD2,TRBV3-1/TRBV3-2,16,.,CASSQDWGLNQETQYF,TGTGCCAGCAGCCAAGACTGGGGACTAAACCAAGAGACCCAGTACTTC
TRBJ1-5,.,TRBV30,14,.,CAWSEGGQGQPQHF,TGTGCCTGGAGCGAGGGGGGGCAAGGTCAGCCCCAGCATTTT
TRBJ1-5,.,TRBV7-3,14,.,CASSLQGSGQPQHF,TGTGCCAGCAGCTTACAGGGAAGTGGTCAGCCCCAGCATTTT
TRBJ1-1,.,TRBV5-4,14,.,CASSLGDRNTEAFF,TGTGCCAGCAGCTTGGGCGACAGGAACACTGAAGCTTTCTTT
TRBJ2-5,TRBD2,TRBV3-1/TRBV3-2,15,.,CASSQGTSRLETQYF,TGTGCCAGCAGCCAGGGGACTAGCCGGTTGGAGACCCAGTACTTC
TRBJ2-3,.,TRBV5-4,15,.,CASSWGTSGTDTQYF,TGTGCCAGCAGCTGGGGGACTTCTGGCACAGATACGCAGTATTTT
TRBJ1-2,TRBD1,TRBV7-9,13,.,CASSLKGQVAYTF,TGTGCCAGCAGCTTAAAGGGACAGGTCGCGTACACCTTC
TRBJ1-1,.,TRBV7-3,15,.,CASSLTGALNTEAFF,TGTGCCAGCAGCTTAACAGGGGCTTTAAACACTGAAGCTTTCTTT
TRBJ2-7,TRBD1,TRBV23-1,16,medium-sized,CASSQSGRQGRGEQYF,TGCGCCAGCAGTCAATCTGGGAGACAGGGTAGGGGCGAGCAGTACTTC
TRBJ2-1,TRBD2,TRBV28,17,.,CASSFQGPSGVYNEQFF,TGTGCCAGCAGTTTTCAAGGTCCTAGCGGGGTTTACAATGAGCAGTTCTTC
TRBJ1-1,TRBD1,TRBV18,14,.,CASSGQGSNTEAFF,TGTGCCAGCTCAGGACAGGGGTCGAACACTGAAGCTTTCTTT